This T cell receptor (beta chain) was obtained from a study of human T cells and chemical hapten exposure. Whole-study findings and limits: Expanded TCRs were compared with controls, and the expanded TCRs formed significantly more large CDR3 similarity clusters.

This CDR3 spans 15 amino acids. Trimming pared 1 base from V and 1 base from J, leaving 10 bases between. Germline V gene lookup returns CDR1 MDHEN and CDR2 SYDVKM. This clonotype was observed at least ten times. What it binds is unknown. Unique molecular identifiers were affixed to discrete cDNA molecules within the library. TCRdb re-called the RACE reads through MiXCR, storing one row per CDR3 protein. The sample has 360,000 or so distinct CDR3 sequences, over 6% seen once. Indicated time point: patch test 2, 6 weeks after DPC sensitization. Treatment indicated: therapeutic diphenylcyclopropenone sensitization with weekly scalp DPC.

The chain joins TRBV28 to TRBJ2-5; perhaps TRBD2 as D (6 bases). The TCR originated in a woman aged 18 to 35 with alopecia areata. Some clones in this sample may be carry-over from other donors' samples. The material was whole blood, obtained in connection with sensitization to the hapten diphenylcyclopropenone (DPC). CDR3 residues: CASSLSPSVQETQYF. The CDR3 bases are TGTGCCAGCAGTTTATCCCCTAGCGTCCAAGAGACCCAGTACTTC.